This is a list of T cell receptor beta chains from one sample in a study of cytomegalovirus exposure and HLA in healthy donors. Generated by immunoSEQ multiplex PCR, the TCRdb table keeps only in-frame clones and is missing some. The sample contains 300,000 or so clones, roughly 87% of which appear only once. Material: PBMCs. These receptors originate from a man younger than 40 in good health and CMV-seronegative. Each CDR3 is given with its conserved first and last residue. A D gene is named only where the DNA matches it firmly. The listing skips clone size in some rows; elsewhere it reads once, few, many or a size class.

-	TRBD1	TRBV7-9	TRBJ1-1	TGTGCCAGCAGCTTGACAGGGGAGCTGGCTTTCTTT	CASSLTGELAFF
-	TRBD2	TRBV11-2	TRBJ2-2	TGTGCCAGCACCGGCGGACTAGCGGGGGGGACCGGGGAGCTGTTTTTT	CASTGGLAGGTGELFF
-	TRBD1	TRBV7-2	TRBJ1-6	TGTGCCAGCAGCACCGGGACAGGGGATTATTCACCCCTCCACTTT	CASSTGTGDYSPLHF
-	-	TRBV7-9	TRBJ1-4	TGTGCCAGCAGCTTAGGTCCCTCCTTGAATGAAAAACTGTTTTTT	CASSLGPSLNEKLFF
-	TRBD2	TRBV27	TRBJ2-5	TGTGCCAGCAGGGGGTGGGGACTAGCGAGTCCTGAGACCCAGTACTTC	CASRGWGLASPETQYF
once	TRBD2	TRBV6-5	TRBJ2-7	TGTGCCAGCAGCCGCAGGATAGCGGGGGGCCACGAGCAGTACTTC	CASSRRIAGGHEQYF
-	-	TRBV6-6	TRBJ1-5	TGTGCCAGCAACCCAGACTTTCCGAATCAGCCCCAGCATTTT	CASNPDFPNQPQHF
once	-	TRBV10-3	TRBJ1-2	TGTGCCATCAGTGACGACAAGGGGGGGACCTATGGCTACACCTTC	CAISDDKGGTYGYTF
-	-	TRBV15	TRBJ2-5	TGTGCCACCAGCTTCCGACAGGATCAAGAGACCCAGTACTTC	CATSFRQDQETQYF
once	-	TRBV15	TRBJ1-3	TGTGCCACCAGCAGAGATTCAGGGGCCATCTCTGGAAACACCATATATTTT	CATSRDSGAISGNTIYF
-	-	TRBV11-2	TRBJ2-7	TGTGCCAGCAGCTTAGGGGCAGGGAGGAGCTCCTACGAGCAGTACTTC	CASSLGAGRSSYEQYF
once	TRBD1	TRBV5-1	TRBJ2-7	TGCGCCAGCAGCTACGGACAGGGGAGATACGAGCAGTACTTC	CASSYGQGRYEQYF
-	-	TRBV11-2	TRBJ1-1	TGTGCCAGCAGCTTAGCCGCAGGGGTGAGGAACACTGAAGCTTTCTTT	CASSLAAGVRNTEAFF
-	TRBD1	TRBV19	TRBJ1-2	TGTGCCAGTAGCCGACAGGGAGGATCCTATGGCTACACCTTC	CASSRQGGSYGYTF
-	-	TRBV6-5	TRBJ1-1	TGTGCCAGCAGTTACTCGAGACAGAACACTGAAGCTTTCTTT	CASSYSRQNTEAFF
-	-	TRBV7-8	TRBJ1-5	TGTGCCAGCAGCACAAGGACAGATAGCAATCAGCCCCAGCATTTT	CASSTRTDSNQPQHF
once	-	TRBV7-9	TRBJ2-2	TGTGCCAGCAGCTCGTACCTGAGGATAACAAATTCCGGGGAGCTGTTTTTT	CASSSYLRITNSGELFF
-	-	TRBV29-1	TRBJ1-1	TGCAGCGTTGAAGTCGGGGTCGCCACTGAAGCTTTCTTT	CSVEVGVATEAFF
once	-	TRBV2	TRBJ2-1	TGTGCCAGCAGGGCGGGGGCCATTTACAATGAGCAGTTCTTC	CASRAGAIYNEQFF
-	TRBD2	TRBV9	TRBJ2-1	TGTGCCAGCAGCGTAGGGAGGGGACTAGCGGCACGGGGTCGCCACTACAATGAGCAGTTCTTC	CASSVGRGLAARGRHYNEQFF
-	-	TRBV2	TRBJ1-5	TGTGCCAGCAGCGCCAGAATCTTTAGCAGCAATCAGCCCCAGCATTTT	CASSARIFSSNQPQHF
-	TRBD1	TRBV5-4	TRBJ2-3	TGTGCCAGCAGCTTGCGTACAGGGGACGGCACAGATACGCAGTATTTT	CASSLRTGDGTDTQYF
few	TRBD2	TRBV6-5	TRBJ2-7	TGTGCCAGCAGTTACTCGAGGCGGGGGAGATTCTACGAGCAGTACTTC	CASSYSRRGRFYEQYF
-	-	TRBV4-1	TRBJ2-1	TGCGCCAGCAGCCAAGCCGGGAATGAGCAGTTCTTC	CASSQAGNEQFF
-	-	TRBV5-1	TRBJ2-7	TGCGCCAGCAGCTTCACCAGCTCCTACGAGCAGTACTTC	CASSFTSSYEQYF
-	TRBD1	TRBV7-2	TRBJ1-2	TGTGCCAGCAGCCAGCGCTCGGCGGGACAGGGGGCAGGCTACACCTTC	CASSQRSAGQGAGYTF
-	-	TRBV7-9	TRBJ2-2	TGTGCCAGCAGCCTATGGAGAGCAGGGATGGCCGGGGAGCTGTTTTTT	CASSLWRAGMAGELFF
-	-	TRBV18	TRBJ2-1	TGTGCCAGCTCACCGAGGAAAGGGGGTAGCTCCTACAATGAGCAGTTCTTC	CASSPRKGGSSYNEQFF
-	-	TRBV5-1	TRBJ2-3	TGCGCCAGCAGCCCGAACTTACAGCCAGATACGCAGTATTTT	CASSPNLQPDTQYF